This T cell receptor beta chain was observed in a study of T cell repertoires in cytomegalovirus infection. Study summary: Based on public TCR beta signatures, there were indications of CMV infection and of a matching HLA type.

The CDR3 is 16 amino acids. V shed 5 bases and J 0 bases; nucleotides not matched to a gene: 7. CDR1 and CDR2 from the germline V gene are MNHEY and SVGEGT. The table lists this clonotype with many counts. The antigen is undetermined. MiXCR, applied by TCRdb to the reads, yields one record per CDR3 protein. This sample has 340,000 or so distinct CDR3 sequences, with just under 25% found just once. The rearrangement joins TRBV6-2 or TRBV6-3 to TRBJ2-4, with TRBD2 identical over 7 bases. Source: cultured PBMCs, taken from culture after CMV antigen stimulation. The sequence derives from a human donor in good health (CMV status not recorded). Some clones in this sample may be carry-over from other donors' samples. This CDR3 reads CASSSGTTIAKNIQYF. CDR3 DNA sequence: TGTGCCAGCAGTAGCGGGACTACCATAGCCAAAAACATTCAGTACTTC.